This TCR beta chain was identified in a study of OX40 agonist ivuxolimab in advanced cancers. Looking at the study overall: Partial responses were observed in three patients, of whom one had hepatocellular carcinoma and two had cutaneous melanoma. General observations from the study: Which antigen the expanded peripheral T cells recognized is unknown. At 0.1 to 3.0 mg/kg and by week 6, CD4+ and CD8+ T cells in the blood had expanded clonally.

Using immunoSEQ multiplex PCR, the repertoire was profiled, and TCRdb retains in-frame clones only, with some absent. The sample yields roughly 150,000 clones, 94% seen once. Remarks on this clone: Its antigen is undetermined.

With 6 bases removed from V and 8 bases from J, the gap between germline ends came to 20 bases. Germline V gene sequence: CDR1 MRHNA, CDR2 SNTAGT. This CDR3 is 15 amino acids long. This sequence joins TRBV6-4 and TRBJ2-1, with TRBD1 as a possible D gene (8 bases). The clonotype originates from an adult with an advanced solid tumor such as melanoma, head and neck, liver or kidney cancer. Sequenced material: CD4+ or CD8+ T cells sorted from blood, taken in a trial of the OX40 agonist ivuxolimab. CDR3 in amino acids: CASSLGQGGSDEQFF. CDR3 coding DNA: TGTGCCAGCAGCTTAGGACAGGGAGGGAGCGATGAGCAGTTCTTC.